This T cell receptor (beta chain) appears in the sequencing data of a study of blood T cell repertoires in COVID-19. Overall study context: Some COVID-19 samples were acute and others convalescent; all came from the United States, Italy and Spain. T cells, B-cell-depleted T cells, or PBMCs supplied cDNA or gDNA.

Study processing details: The authors estimated nucleated cell counts from reference gene primer amplification. Assay: immunoSEQ multiplex PCR; the TCRdb copy retains only in-frame clones and omits some. V, J and clone size reflect that table, while D and trimming were determined from the DNA. The data show some 150,000 clones, with roughly 90% seen just once and over 9.5% held by the top ten. With V trimmed by 4 bases and J by 4 bases, 4 bases remained unmatched. Germline values: CDR1 SEHNR, CDR2 FQNEAQ (reference sequence). CDR3 size: 15 residues. This chain uses TRBV7-9 with TRBJ2-3; 11 bases are shared with TRBD2. This clonotype was sampled from a man aged 45-60 years with active or convalescent COVID-19. Material: peripheral blood. The DNA for the CDR3 is TGTGCCAGCAGCTCCACTAGCGGGAGCTCAGATACGCAGTATTTT. Translated: CASSSTSGSSDTQYF.